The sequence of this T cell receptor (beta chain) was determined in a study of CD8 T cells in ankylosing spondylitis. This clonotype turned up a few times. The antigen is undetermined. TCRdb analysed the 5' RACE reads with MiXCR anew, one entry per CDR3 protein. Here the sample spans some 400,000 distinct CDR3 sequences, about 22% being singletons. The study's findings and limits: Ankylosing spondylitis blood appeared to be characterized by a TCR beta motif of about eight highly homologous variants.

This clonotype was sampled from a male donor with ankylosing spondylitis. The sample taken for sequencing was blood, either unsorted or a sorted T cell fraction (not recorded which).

The CDR3 region is CASSLARGLAGRGPSYEQYF. CDR3 in DNA: TGTGCCAGCAGTTTAGCGCGCGGGCTAGCGGGAAGAGGACCTTCCTACGAGCAGTACTTC. The V gene is TRBV12-3 or TRBV12-4, the J gene TRBJ2-7; 9 nucleotides line up with TRBD2. The CDR3 loop spans 20 amino acids. With V trimmed by 0 bases and J by 1 base, 16 bases remained unmatched.